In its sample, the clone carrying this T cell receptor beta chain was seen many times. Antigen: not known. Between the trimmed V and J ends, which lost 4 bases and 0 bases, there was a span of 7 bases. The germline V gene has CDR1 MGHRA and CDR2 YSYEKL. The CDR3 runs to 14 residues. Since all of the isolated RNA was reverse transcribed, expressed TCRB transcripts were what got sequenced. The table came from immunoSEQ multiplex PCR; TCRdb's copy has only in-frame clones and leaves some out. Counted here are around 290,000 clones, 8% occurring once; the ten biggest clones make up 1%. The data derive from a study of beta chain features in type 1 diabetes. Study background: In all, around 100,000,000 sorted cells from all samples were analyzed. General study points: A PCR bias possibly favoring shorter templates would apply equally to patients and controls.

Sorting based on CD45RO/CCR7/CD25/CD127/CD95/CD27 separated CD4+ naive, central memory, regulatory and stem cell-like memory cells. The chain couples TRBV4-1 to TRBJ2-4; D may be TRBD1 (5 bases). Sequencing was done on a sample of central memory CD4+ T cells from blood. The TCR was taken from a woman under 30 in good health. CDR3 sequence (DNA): TGCGCCAGCAGCCCACAGGAAGCCAAAAACATTCAGTACTTC. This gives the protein CASSPQEAKNIQYF.